Reported below is one TCR beta chain. PCR was performed using 60 Vbeta and 13 Jbeta primers. The method was immunoSEQ multiplex PCR; TCRdb's version includes in-frame clones alone and lacks a portion of them. The table includes 100,000 to 150,000 clones, roughly 79% detected once. In germline, CDR1 is SGDLS, CDR2 YYNGEE. J gave up 8 bases and V 0 bases, and 7 bases lay outside the gene matches. This CDR3 spans 15 amino acids. These data are taken from a study of cytomegalovirus exposure and HLA in healthy donors. Sequenced material: PBMCs. The receptor was isolated from a woman in her fifties or sixties in good health and CMV-seronegative. The genes are TRBV9 and TRBJ2-1; 8 nucleotides match TRBD2. CDR3 coding DNA: TGTGCCAGCAGCGTAGACGGGAGGGCCAGAGATGAGCAGTTCTTC. Encoded protein: CASSVDGRARDEQFF. Using reference TRBV9 and TRBJ2-1 for the parts outside the CDR3, the full variable domain is DSGVTQTPKHLITATGQRVTLRCSPRSGDLSVYWYQQSLDQGLQFLIQYYNGEERAKGNILERFSAQQFPDLHSELNLSSLELGDSALYFCASSVDGRARDEQFFGPGTRLTVL.